Each of the 8 T cell receptor beta chains below was sequenced from the same sample in a study of CD8 T cells in Susac syndrome (dated by TCRdb to about 2019). Library construction relied on the immunoSEQ multiplex PCR assay. RNA was extracted using the RNeasy kit, and roughly 0.45 to 1 microgram was reverse transcribed with random hexamers. Clones were called with MiXCR by TCRdb after fastp trimmed the public reads at Q25, and only in-frame beta chains were retained. Duplicate CDR3 protein sequences are folded into a single record with the most common DNA and genes. The sample table lists 210,000 or so distinct CDR3 sequences, 94% of them with a count of one. Of the sample, over 0.15% is held by the ten largest clones. Sequencing was performed on CD4+ T cells from PBMCs. All receptors derive from a human donor with Susac syndrome.

This clonotype came up once. The V gene is TRBV20-1, the J gene TRBJ2-7, with TRBD2 identical over 7 bases. The V segment lost 0 bases and the J segment 6 bases; nucleotides outside the gene matches: 5. Germline CDR1 and CDR2: DFQATT and SNEGSKA (reference sequence). The CDR3 length is 13 residues. The CDR3 loop reads CSARDSASGEQYF. The CDR3 DNA reads as TGCAGTGCTAGAGATTCGGCTAGCGGCGAGCAGTACTTC.

This rearrangement joins TRBV5-1 to TRBJ2-5; no clear D gene. The CDR3 sequence is 14 residues long. The germline gives CDR1 SGHRS, CDR2 YFSETQ. V was trimmed by 2 bases and J by 4 bases, leaving 12 bases between them. In DNA, the CDR3 is TGCGCCAGCAGCTTTTATGTGGGTCCAGAGACCCAGTACTTC. This translates into CASSFYVGPETQYF. Full variable domain (rest looked up from reference TRBV5-1 and TRBJ2-5): KAGVTQTPRYLIKTRGQQVTLSCSPISGHRSVSWYQQTPGQGLQFLFEYFSETQRNKGNFPGRFSGRQFSNSRSEMNVSTLELGDSALYLCASSFYVGPETQYFGPGTRLLVL.

This rearrangement joins TRBV20-1 to TRBJ2-7; no clear D gene. The germline V and J ends were trimmed by 4 bases and 3 bases, with 13 bases remaining between them. This CDR3 region has 13 residues. The germline gives CDR1 DFQATT, CDR2 SNEGSKA (reference sequence). The DNA for the CDR3 is TGCAGTGCTACTACCGGGCCGGACTACGAGCAGTACTTC. Translation: CSATTGPDYEQYF.

The chain is built from TRBV30 and TRBJ2-5; D might be TRBD1 (6 bases). CDR1 and CDR2 (germline): GTSNPN, SVGIG (reference sequence). V lost 2 bases and J lost 5, with 9 bases in between. The CDR3 is 12 amino acids. CDR3 in DNA: TGTGCCTGGAGTCAGGGGTCGGAGACCCAGTACTTC. Amino acid sequence: CAWSQGSETQYF.

CDR3 amino acids: CAWSVYGNTEAFF. The CDR3 region has the DNA TGTGCCTGGAGTGTATACGGGAACACTGAAGCTTTCTTT. The chain recombines TRBV30 with TRBJ1-1; D is ambiguous. V was clipped by 0 bases and J by 1 base, with 6 bases between them. The CDR3 totals 13 residues. The germline gives CDR1 GTSNPN, CDR2 SVGIG (reference sequence).

J is TRBJ2-2 and V is TRBV28, with D perhaps TRBD1 (5 bases). CDR1 is MDHEN, CDR2 SYDVKM, per germline. The CDR3 extends over 14 amino acids. V shed 7 bases and J shed 4 bases, with 13 bases lying between them. This CDR3 is CASTLIQGTGELFF. The CDR3 DNA reads TGTGCCAGCACCCTGATTCAGGGCACCGGGGAGCTGTTTTTT. The full variable domain, its missing parts supplied by reference TRBV28 and TRBJ2-2, is DVKVTQSSRYLVKRTGEKVFLECVQDMDHENMFWYRQDPGLGLRLIYFSYDVKMKEKGDIPEGYSVSREKKERFSLILESASTNQTSMYLCASTLIQGTGELFFGEGSRLTVL.

The rearrangement joins TRBV10-2 to TRBJ2-4; D is undetermined. The CDR3 covers 14 residues. V shed 4 bases and J shed 8 bases, with 15 bases lying between them. Germline CDR1 reads WSHSY; CDR2 reads SAAADI. The chain's CDR3 is CASSANRREDIQYF. In nucleotides, the CDR3 is TGCGCCAGCAGTGCGAACAGACGAGAAGACATTCAGTACTTC.

The chain joins TRBV3-1 to TRBJ2-5; D gene unclear. The CDR3 contains 13 residues. Germline-derived CDR1 and CDR2 are LGHDT and YNNKEL (reference sequence). V was shortened by 5 bases and J by 5 bases, with 12 bases between the two germline ends. The CDR3 spells CASSETGRETQYF. CDR3 nucleotides: TGTGCCAGCAGCGAGACTGGGCGGGAGACCCAGTACTTC.